A selection of T cell receptor beta chains follows, all from one sample in a study of CD8 T cell repertoires and HIV-1 epitope variants. Their antigen targets remain unknown. The method was immunoSEQ multiplex PCR; TCRdb's version includes in-frame clones alone and lacks a portion of them. Among 4,500 to 6,500 clones listed, about 63% were seen once. Input material: cultured CD8+ T cells derived from PBMCs. The receptors were sampled from a male donor with HIV. CDR3s include the opening cysteine and the closing phenylalanine or tryptophan. A D gene is named only where the DNA matches it firmly. Not all rows give a size; the values are once, few, many and, for expanded clones, a class.

d_gene,abundance,v_gene,j_gene,CDR3aa,CDR3nt
NA,NA,TRBV28,TRBJ1-1,CASSRTGPNTEAFF,TGTGCCAGCAGTAGAACAGGACCGAACACTGAAGCTTTCTTT
TRBD2,NA,TRBV13,TRBJ2-2,CASSLGWASGSTGELFF,TGTGCCAGCAGCTTAGGTTGGGCTAGCGGGAGCACCGGGGAGCTGTTTTTT
NA,NA,TRBV28,TRBJ2-7,CASSFRLAEGGTPIEQYF,TGTGCCAGCAGTTTCCGGCTAGCGGAAGGGGGTACTCCTATCGAGCAGTACTTC
NA,NA,TRBV5-6,TRBJ2-3,CASSLGGPDSSTDTQYF,TGTGCCAGCAGTTTGGGGGGGCCGGACTCTAGCACAGATACGCAGTATTTT
TRBD1,NA,TRBV28,TRBJ2-3,CASGPAGGDTQYF,TGTGCCAGCGGACCGGCAGGGGGTGATACGCAGTATTTT
NA,few,TRBV6-4,TRBJ1-2,CASSVEPGQSYGYTF,TGTGCCAGCAGTGTCGAGCCGGGACAAAGCTATGGCTACACCTTC
NA,NA,TRBV7-8,TRBJ1-1,CASSLATGTEAFF,TGTGCCAGCAGCTTAGCGACGGGCACTGAAGCTTTCTTT
NA,once,TRBV7-8,TRBJ1-1,CASSLIYGGNTEAFF,TGTGCCAGCAGCTTAATCTACGGTGGGAACACTGAAGCTTTCTTT
NA,NA,TRBV19,TRBJ1-5,CASTWPGGNQPQHF,TGTGCCAGTACCTGGCCAGGGGGCAATCAGCCCCAGCATTTT
TRBD1,NA,TRBV30,TRBJ2-2,CASETGGAGELFF,TGTGCCTCAGAGACAGGGGGGGCCGGGGAGCTGTTTTTT
TRBD2,NA,TRBV6-6,TRBJ2-7,CASTAGLAEFYEQYF,TGTGCCAGCACCGCGGGACTAGCGGAATTCTACGAGCAGTACTTC
NA,NA,TRBV5-6,TRBJ2-1,CASSLREGREQFF,TGTGCCAGCAGCCTTCGAGAGGGGCGAGAGCAGTTCTTC
NA,NA,TRBV28,TRBJ2-1,CASGLTQSYNEQFF,TGTGCCAGCGGATTAACACAATCCTACAATGAGCAGTTCTTC
TRBD2,NA,TRBV14,TRBJ2-1,CASSGTGTSGTYSYNEQFF,TGTGCCAGCAGCGGAACGGGGACTAGCGGTACATACTCCTACAATGAGCAGTTCTTC
NA,NA,TRBV11-2,TRBJ1-3,CASSFPSQGNSGNTIYF,TGTGCCAGCAGCTTCCCCTCGCAGGGTAACTCTGGAAACACCATATATTTT